This T cell receptor beta chain was captured in a study of early T cells in non-severe SARS-CoV-2 infection. The overall study: Unsorted whole blood bulk RNA was sequenced, with unpaired chains.

Attached unique molecular identifiers marked individual cDNA molecules. One entry per CDR3 protein results from TCRdb running MiXCR on the 5' RACE reads. The sample carries more than 50,000 distinct CDR3 sequences, about 13% recorded once. Germline V gives CDR1 GTSNPN, CDR2 SVGIG (reference sequence). V dropped 0 bases and J dropped 2 bases, with 17 bases sitting between them. The CDR3 runs to 17 residues. This clonotype showed up many times. This specimen consisted of whole blood, obtained at baseline. The chain has TRBV30 and TRBJ1-3; D unresolved. The clonotype comes from an adult who was a healthcare worker with PCR-confirmed SARS-CoV-2 infection or an uninfected control (not recorded which). Here the CDR3 DNA reads TGTGCCTGGAGTGTACAAGGCCTTGGAATTACTGGAAACACCATATATTTT. Translated: CAWSVQGLGITGNTIYF.